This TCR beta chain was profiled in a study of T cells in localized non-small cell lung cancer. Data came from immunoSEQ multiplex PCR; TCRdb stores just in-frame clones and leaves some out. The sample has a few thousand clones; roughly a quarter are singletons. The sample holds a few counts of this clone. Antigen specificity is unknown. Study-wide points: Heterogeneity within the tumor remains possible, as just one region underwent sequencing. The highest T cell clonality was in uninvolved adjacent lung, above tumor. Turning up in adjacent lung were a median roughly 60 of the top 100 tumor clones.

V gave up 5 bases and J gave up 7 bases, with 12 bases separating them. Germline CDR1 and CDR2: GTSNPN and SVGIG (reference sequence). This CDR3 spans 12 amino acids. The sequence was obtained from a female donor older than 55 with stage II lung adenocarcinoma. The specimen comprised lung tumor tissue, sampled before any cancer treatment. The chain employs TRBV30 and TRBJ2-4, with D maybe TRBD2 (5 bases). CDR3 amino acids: CAWDSRGNIQYF. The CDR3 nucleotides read TGTGCCTGGGATAGTCGCGGGAACATTCAGTACTTC.